This T cell receptor (beta chain) is drawn from a study of blood T cell repertoires in COVID-19. Study background: The United States, Italy and Spain provided the acute and convalescent COVID-19 samples. PBMCs, B-cell-depleted T cells, or T cells were the source of the cDNA or gDNA that made up the material.

Trimming took off 2 bases at V and 4 bases at J, with 14 bases between the two ends. Germline-derived CDR1 and CDR2 are SGHRS and YFSETQ. The CDR3 consists of 15 residues. In the study's own analysis: It was from reference gene primer amplification that nucleated cell counts were estimated. TCRdb keeps only in-frame clones here, not all; method: immunoSEQ multiplex PCR. V and J calls and clone size are given by that table; D and trimming were obtained from the DNA. The table lists some 250,000 clones, 83% of them singletons, with roughly 8.7% in the top ten. Sequencing used peripheral blood. The receptor's source is a man aged 40-55 years with active or convalescent COVID-19. The chain combines TRBV5-1 with TRBJ2-3; a possible D gene is TRBD2 (6 bases). The CDR3 DNA reads TGCGCCAGCAGCTTAGGGACGGGGGTTGCAGATACGCAGTATTTT. It yields the protein CASSLGTGVADTQYF. The full variable domain, with the rest looked up from reference TRBV5-1 and TRBJ2-3, is KAGVTQTPRYLIKTRGQQVTLSCSPISGHRSVSWYQQTPGQGLQFLFEYFSETQRNKGNFPGRFSGRQFSNSRSEMNVSTLELGDSALYLCASSLGTGVADTQYFGPGTRLTVL.